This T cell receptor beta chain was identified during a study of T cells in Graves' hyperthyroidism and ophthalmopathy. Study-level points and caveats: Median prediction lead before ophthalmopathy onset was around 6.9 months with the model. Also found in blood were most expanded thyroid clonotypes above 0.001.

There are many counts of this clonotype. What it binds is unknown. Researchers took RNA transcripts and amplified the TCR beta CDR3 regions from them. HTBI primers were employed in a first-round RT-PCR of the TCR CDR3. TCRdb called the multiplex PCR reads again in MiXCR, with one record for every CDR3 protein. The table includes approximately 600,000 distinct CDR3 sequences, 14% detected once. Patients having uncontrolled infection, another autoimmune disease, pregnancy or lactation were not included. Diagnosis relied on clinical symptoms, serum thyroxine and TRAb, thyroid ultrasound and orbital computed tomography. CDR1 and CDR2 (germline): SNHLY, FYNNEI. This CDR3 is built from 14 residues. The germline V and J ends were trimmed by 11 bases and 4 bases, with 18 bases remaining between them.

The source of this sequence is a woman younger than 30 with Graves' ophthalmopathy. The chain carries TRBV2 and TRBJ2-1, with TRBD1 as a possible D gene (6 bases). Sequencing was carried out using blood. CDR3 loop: CARAAGQGYNEQFF. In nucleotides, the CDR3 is TGTGCCCGGGCGGCAGGGCAGGGGTACAATGAGCAGTTCTTC.